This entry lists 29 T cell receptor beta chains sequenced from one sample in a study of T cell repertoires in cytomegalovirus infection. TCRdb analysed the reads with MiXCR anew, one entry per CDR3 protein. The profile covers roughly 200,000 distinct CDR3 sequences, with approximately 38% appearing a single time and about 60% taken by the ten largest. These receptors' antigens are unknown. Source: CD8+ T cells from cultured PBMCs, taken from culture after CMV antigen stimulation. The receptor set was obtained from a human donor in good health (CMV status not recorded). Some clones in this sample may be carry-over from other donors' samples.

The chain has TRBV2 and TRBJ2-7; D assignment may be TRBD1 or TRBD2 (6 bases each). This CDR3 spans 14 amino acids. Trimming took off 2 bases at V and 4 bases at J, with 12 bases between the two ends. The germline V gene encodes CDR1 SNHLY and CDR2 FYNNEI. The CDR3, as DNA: TGTGCCAGCAGTGAACCGGGGGCTAGATACGAGCAGTACTTC. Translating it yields CASSEPGARYEQYF.

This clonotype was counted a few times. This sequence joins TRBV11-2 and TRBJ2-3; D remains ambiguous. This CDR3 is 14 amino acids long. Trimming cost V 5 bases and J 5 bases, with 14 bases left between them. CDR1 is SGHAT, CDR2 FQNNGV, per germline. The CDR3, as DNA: TGTGCCAGCAGCCTTTTCTCGAGGAGAGATACGCAGTATTTT. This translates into CASSLFSRRDTQYF.

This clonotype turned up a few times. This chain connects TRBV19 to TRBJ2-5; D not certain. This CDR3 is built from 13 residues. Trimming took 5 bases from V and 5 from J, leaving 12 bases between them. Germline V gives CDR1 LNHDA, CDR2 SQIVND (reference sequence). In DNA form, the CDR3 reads TGTGCCAGTAGTGTGACCGTCCGGGAGACCCAGTACTTC. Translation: CASSVTVRETQYF.

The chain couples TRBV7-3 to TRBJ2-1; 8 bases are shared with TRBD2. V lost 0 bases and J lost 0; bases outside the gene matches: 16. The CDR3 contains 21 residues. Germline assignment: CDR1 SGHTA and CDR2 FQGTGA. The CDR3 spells CASSLTGTPSRRGVSYNEQFF. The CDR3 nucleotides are TGTGCCAGCAGCTTAACGGGAACCCCTTCTAGGCGGGGGGTCTCCTACAATGAGCAGTTCTTC.

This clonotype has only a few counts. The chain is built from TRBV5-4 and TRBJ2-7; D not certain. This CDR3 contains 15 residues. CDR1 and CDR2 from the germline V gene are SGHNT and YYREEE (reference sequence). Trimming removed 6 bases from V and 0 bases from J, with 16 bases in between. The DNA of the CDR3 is TGTGCCAGCACCCTCGACCGGGCGAGCTCCTACGAGCAGTACTTC. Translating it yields CASTLDRASSYEQYF.

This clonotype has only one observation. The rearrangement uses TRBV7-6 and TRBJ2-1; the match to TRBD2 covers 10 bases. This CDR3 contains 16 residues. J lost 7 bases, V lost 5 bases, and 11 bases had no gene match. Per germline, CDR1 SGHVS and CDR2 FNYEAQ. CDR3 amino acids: CASSRTSGTLQNEQFF. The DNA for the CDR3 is TGTGCCAGCAGCCGTACTAGCGGGACCCTGCAAAATGAGCAGTTCTTC.

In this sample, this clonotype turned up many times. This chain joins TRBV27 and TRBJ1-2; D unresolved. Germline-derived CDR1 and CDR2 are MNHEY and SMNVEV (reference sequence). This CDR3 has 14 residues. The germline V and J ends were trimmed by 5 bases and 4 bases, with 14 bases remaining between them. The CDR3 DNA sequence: TGTGCCAGCAGTGACCTCCCCGGGTTCTATGGCTACACCTTC. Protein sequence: CASSDLPGFYGYTF.

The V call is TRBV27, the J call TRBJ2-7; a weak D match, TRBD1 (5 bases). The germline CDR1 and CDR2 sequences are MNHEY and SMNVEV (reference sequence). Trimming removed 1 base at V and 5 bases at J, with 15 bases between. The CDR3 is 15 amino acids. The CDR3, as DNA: TGTGCCAGCAGTTTATTCCCGAAGGGGCCCCACGAGCAGTACTTC. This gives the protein CASSLFPKGPHEQYF.

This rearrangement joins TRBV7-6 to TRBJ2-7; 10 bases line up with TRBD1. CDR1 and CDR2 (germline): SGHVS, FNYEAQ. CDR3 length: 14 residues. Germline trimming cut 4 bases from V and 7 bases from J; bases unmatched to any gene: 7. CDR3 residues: CASSSRQGAREQYF. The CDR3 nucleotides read TGTGCCAGCAGCTCCCGACAGGGGGCGAGGGAGCAGTACTTC.

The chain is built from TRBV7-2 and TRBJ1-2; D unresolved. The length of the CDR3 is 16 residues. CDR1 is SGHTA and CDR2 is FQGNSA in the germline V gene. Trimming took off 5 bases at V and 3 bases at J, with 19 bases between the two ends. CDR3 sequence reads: CASSPSSRRPDYGYTF. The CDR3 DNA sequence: TGTGCCAGCAGCCCGAGCAGTAGGCGGCCGGACTATGGCTACACCTTC.

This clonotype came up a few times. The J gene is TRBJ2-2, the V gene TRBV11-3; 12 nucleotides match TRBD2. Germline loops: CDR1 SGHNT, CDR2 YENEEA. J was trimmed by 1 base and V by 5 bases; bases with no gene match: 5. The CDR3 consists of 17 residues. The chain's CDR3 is CASSPLAGGGNTGELFF. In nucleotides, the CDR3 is TGTGCCAGCAGCCCACTAGCGGGAGGAGGGAACACCGGGGAGCTGTTTTTT.

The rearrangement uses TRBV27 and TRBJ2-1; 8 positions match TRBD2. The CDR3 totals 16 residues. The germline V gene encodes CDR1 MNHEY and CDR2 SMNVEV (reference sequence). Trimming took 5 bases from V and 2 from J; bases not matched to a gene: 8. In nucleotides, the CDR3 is TGTGCCAGCAGTCCCTCGGGAGGGGGGGCCTACAATGAGCAGTTCTTC. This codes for CASSPSGGGAYNEQFF.

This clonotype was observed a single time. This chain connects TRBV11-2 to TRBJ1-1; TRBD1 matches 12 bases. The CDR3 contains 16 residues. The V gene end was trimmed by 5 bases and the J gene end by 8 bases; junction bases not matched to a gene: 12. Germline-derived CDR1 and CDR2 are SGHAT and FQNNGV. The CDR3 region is CASSVVRGQGAREAFF. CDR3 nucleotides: TGTGCCAGCAGCGTCGTTAGGGGACAGGGGGCTAGGGAAGCTTTCTTT.

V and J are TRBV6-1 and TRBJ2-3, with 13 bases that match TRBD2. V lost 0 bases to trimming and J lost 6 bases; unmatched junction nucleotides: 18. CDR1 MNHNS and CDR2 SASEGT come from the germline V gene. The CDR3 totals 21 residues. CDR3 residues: CASSEAAPPRGLAGPQDTQYF. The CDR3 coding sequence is TGTGCCAGCAGTGAAGCGGCCCCCCCTCGGGGACTAGCGGGACCCCAGGATACGCAGTATTTT.

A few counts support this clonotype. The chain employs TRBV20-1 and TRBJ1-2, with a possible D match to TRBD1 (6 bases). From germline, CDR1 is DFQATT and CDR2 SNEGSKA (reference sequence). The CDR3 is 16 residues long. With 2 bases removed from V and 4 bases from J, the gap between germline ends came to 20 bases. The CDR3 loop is CSARPKGGGISYGYTF. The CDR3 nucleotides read TGCAGTGCTAGACCCAAGGGGGGGGGCATCAGCTATGGCTACACCTTC.

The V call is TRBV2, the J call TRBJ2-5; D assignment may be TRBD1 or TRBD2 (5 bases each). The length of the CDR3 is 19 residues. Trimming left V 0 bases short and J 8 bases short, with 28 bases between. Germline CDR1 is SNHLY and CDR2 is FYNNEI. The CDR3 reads CASSEARSPVGGIRETQYF. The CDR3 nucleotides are TGTGCCAGCAGTGAAGCGCGGAGTCCGGTTGGGGGAATAAGAGAAACCCAGTACTTC.

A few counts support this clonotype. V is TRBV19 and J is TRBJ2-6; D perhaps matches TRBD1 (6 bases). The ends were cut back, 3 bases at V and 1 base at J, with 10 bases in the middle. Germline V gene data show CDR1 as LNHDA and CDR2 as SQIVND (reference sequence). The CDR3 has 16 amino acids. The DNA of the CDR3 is TGTGCCAGTAGTATTCTAGGGGGATCTGGGGCCAACGTCCTGACTTTC. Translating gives CASSILGGSGANVLTF.

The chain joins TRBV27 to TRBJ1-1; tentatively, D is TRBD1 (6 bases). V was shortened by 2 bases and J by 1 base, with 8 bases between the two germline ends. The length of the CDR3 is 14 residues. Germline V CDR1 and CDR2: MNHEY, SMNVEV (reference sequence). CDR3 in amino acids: CASSLGTSNTEAFF. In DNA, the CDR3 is TGTGCCAGCAGTTTAGGGACATCGAACACTGAAGCTTTCTTT.

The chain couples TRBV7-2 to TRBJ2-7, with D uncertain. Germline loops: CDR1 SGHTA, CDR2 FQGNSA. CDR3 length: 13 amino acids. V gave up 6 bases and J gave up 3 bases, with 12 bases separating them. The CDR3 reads CASRNVDFYEQYF. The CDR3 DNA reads TGTGCCAGCAGAAATGTCGACTTCTACGAGCAGTACTTC.

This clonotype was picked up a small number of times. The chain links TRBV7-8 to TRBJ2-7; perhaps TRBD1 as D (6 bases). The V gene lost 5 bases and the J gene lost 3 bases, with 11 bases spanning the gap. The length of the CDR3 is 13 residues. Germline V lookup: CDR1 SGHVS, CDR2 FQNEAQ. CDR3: CASSRDTYYEQYF. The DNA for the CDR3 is TGTGCCAGCAGCCGGGACACCTACTACGAGCAGTACTTC.

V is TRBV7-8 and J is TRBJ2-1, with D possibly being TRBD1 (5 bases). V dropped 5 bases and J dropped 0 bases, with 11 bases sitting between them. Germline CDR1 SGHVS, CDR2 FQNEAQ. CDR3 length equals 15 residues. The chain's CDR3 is CASSAGLSSYNEQFF. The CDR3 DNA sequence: TGTGCCAGCAGCGCAGGGTTAAGCTCCTACAATGAGCAGTTCTTC.

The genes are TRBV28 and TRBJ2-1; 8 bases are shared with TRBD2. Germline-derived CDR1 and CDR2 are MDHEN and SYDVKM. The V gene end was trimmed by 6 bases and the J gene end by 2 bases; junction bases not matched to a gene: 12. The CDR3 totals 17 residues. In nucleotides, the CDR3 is TGTGCCAGCAGCCTCCGCGGGGGGCTACCCCCCTACAATGAGCAGTTCTTC. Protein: CASSLRGGLPPYNEQFF.

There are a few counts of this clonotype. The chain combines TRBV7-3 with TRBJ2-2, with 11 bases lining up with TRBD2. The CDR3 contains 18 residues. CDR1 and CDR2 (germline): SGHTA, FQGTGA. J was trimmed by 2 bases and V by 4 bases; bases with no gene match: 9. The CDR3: CASSSPPSGRPNTGELFF. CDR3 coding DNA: TGTGCCAGCAGCTCCCCCCCTAGCGGGAGGCCCAACACCGGGGAGCTGTTTTTT.

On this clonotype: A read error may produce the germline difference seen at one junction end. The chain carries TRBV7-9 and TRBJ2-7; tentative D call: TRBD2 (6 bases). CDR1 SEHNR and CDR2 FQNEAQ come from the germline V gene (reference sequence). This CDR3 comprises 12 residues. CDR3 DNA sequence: TGTGCCAGCAGCTTAGTAAGGAGGCGAGGAGGGTTC. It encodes CASSLVRRRGGF. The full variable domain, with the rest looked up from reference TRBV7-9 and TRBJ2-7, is DTGVSQNPRHKITKRGQNVTFRCDPISEHNRLYWYRQTLGQGPEFLTYFQNEAQLEKSRLLSDRFSAERPKGSFSTLEIQRTEQGDSAMYLCASSLVRRRGGFGPGTRLTVT.

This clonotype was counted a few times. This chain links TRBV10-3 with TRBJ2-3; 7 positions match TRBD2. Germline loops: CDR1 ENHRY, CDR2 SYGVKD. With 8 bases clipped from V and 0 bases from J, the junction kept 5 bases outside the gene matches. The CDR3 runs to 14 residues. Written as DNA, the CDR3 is TGTGCCATCGAGAATAGCGGGAGCACAGATACGCAGTATTTT. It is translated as CAIENSGSTDTQYF.

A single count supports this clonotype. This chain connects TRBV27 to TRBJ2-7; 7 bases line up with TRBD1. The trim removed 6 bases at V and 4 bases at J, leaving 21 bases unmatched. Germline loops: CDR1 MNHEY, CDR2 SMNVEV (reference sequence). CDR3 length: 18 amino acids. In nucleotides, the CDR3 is TGTGCCAGCAGGTCACAGGGGTCGCGAGGACTTCAATCATACGAGCAGTACTTC. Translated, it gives CASRSQGSRGLQSYEQYF.

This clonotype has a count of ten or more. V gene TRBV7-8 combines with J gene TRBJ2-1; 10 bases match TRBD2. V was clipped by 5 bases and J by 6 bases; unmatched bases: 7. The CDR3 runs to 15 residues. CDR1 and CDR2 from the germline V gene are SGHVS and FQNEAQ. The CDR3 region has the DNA TGTGCCAGCAGCAGCAGCGGGAGGGCCGGCAATGAGCAGTTCTTC. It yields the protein CASSSSGRAGNEQFF.

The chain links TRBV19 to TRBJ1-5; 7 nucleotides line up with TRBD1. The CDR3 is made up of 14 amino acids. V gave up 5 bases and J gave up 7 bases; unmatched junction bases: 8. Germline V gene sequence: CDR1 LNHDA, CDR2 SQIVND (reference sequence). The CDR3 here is CASSANRGLQPQHF. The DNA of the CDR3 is TGTGCCAGTAGTGCCAACAGGGGATTACAGCCCCAGCATTTT.

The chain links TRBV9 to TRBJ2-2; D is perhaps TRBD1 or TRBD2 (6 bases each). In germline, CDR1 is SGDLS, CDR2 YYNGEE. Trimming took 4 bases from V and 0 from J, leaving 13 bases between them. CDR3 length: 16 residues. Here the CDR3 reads CASSQGGGPNTGELFF. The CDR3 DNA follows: TGTGCCAGCAGCCAAGGTGGGGGGCCGAACACCGGGGAGCTGTTTTTT.